The clone carrying this T cell receptor beta chain was recorded many times. What it binds is not known. This record comes from a study of early T cells in non-severe SARS-CoV-2 infection. As for the study in general: Alpha and beta chains were unpaired, from unsorted whole-blood bulk RNA. Study-level findings and limits: Anti-spike CD8 specificities were favored by VDJdb matching, whose results missed private and CD4 specificities.

Each cDNA molecule carried a unique molecular identifier. TCRdb processed the 5' RACE reads anew with MiXCR; each CDR3 protein has one entry. The sample contains some 50,000 distinct CDR3 sequences, about 9.1% of which appear only once. The germline CDR1 and CDR2 sequences are WSHSY and SAAADI. With V trimmed by 3 bases and J by 3 bases, 6 bases remained unmatched. The CDR3 totals 16 residues. This clonotype was sampled from an adult who was a healthcare worker with PCR-confirmed SARS-CoV-2 infection or an uninfected control (not recorded which). The chain links TRBV10-2 to TRBJ2-3; 10 positions agree with TRBD2. Sequencing used whole blood. The CDR3 spells CASSDQAGGPTDTQYF. The CDR3 DNA reads TGCGCCAGCAGTGACCAAGCGGGAGGGCCAACAGATACGCAGTATTTT.